One sample yielded the 23 T cell receptor beta chains listed below, sequenced in a study of breast tumors, draining lymph nodes, adjacent tissues. Breast cancer patients provided tissue from their axillary draining lymph nodes. One entry per CDR3 protein, called by TCRdb with MiXCR from the multiplex PCR reads. This sample yields 290,000 or so distinct CDR3 sequences, of which 30% are seen a single time; 1.1% belongs to the top ten. The sample comprised axillary lymph node tissue. These TCRs come from a female donor with breast cancer. Some clones in this sample may be carry-over from other donors' samples.

The table lists this clonotype with many counts. The V call is TRBV10-3, the J call TRBJ2-7, with TRBD1 matching over 7 bases. CDR3 length: 15 residues. The trim removed 6 bases at V and 5 bases at J, leaving 13 bases unmatched. Germline-derived CDR1 and CDR2 are ENHRY and SYGVKD. This chain's CDR3 is CAIRDKTGNTDEQYF. The CDR3 DNA reads as TGTGCCATCAGAGACAAGACAGGGAATACCGACGAGCAGTACTTC.

This clonotype occurred many times. The chain is built from TRBV24-1 and TRBJ2-3, with 12 bases aligning to TRBD2. The CDR3 loop spans 16 amino acids. With V trimmed by 4 bases and J by 4 bases, 5 bases remained unmatched. Germline CDR1 is KGHDR and CDR2 is SFDVKD. The CDR3 nucleotides are TGTGCCACCAGTGACCCTAGCGGGAGGGGTCCAGATACGCAGTATTTT. As protein: CATSDPSGRGPDTQYF.

As to this clonotype: Just one base apart from a much larger clone, this may be a read error. The chain has TRBV5-5 and TRBJ2-1; no definite D call. The germline gives CDR1 SGHKS, CDR2 YYEKEE (reference sequence). Deletions cut 1 base from V and 10 bases from J, with 12 bases between. This CDR3 contains 13 residues. CDR3 sequence reads: CASSLSLMVEQFF. CDR3 DNA sequence: TGTGCCAGCAGCTTGTCCCTCATGGTCGAGCAGTTCTTC.

This clonotype was counted between two and nine times. This clone may be a read error of a much larger clone one base away. The CDR3 nucleotides read TGCAGTGCTAAGACAGAGTTGGCCACCACATATTTT. This encodes CSAKTELATTYF. The chain links TRBV20-1 to TRBJ1-3, with a tentative D call TRBD1 (5 bases). CDR3 length: 12 residues. Germline V gives CDR1 DFQATT, CDR2 SNEGSKA (reference sequence).

This sequence joins TRBV27 and TRBJ1-2, with no clear D. The CDR3 spans 15 residues. In germline, CDR1 is MNHEY, CDR2 SMNVEV (reference sequence). The germline V and J ends were trimmed by 5 bases and 0 bases, with 13 bases remaining between them. The chain's CDR3 is CASSPDQSANYGYTF. For the CDR3, the DNA is TGTGCCAGCAGTCCAGATCAAAGCGCTAACTATGGCTACACCTTC.

Ten or more counts support this clonotype. The rearrangement links TRBV4-2 to TRBJ2-1; TRBD2 matches 8 bases. Trimming took 0 bases from V and 10 from J; bases not matched to a gene: 14. The CDR3 consists of 17 residues. The V gene's germline CDR1 is LGHNA and CDR2 YNFKEQ. The CDR3 DNA follows: TGTGCCAGCAGCCAAGATGGAGGCGGGAGGCGGGCTGAAGAGCAGTTCTTC. Its protein product is CASSQDGGGRRAEEQFF.

The chain uses TRBV10-3 and TRBJ1-1; 7 bases line up with TRBD1. The CDR3 has 13 amino acids. Germline loops: CDR1 ENHRY, CDR2 SYGVKD. The J segment lost 11 bases and the V segment lost 0 bases, leaving 6 bases of the junction unmatched. The CDR3 DNA reads TGTGCCATCAGTGAGTCTATACAGGGGTGGGCTTTCTTT. It translates to CAISESIQGWAFF.

V gene TRBV11-2 combines with J gene TRBJ1-4; TRBD1 matches 9 bases. The CDR3 consists of 16 residues. V lost 3 bases to trimming and J lost 4 bases; unmatched junction nucleotides: 6. Germline-derived CDR1 and CDR2 are SGHAT and FQNNGV. CDR3 loop: CASSFSGDRDNEKLFF. Here the CDR3 DNA reads TGTGCCAGCAGCTTTTCAGGGGACAGGGATAATGAAAAACTGTTTTTT.

Comments on this clonotype: This may arise from a read error, as a much more abundant clone is one base away. The V call is TRBV6-5, the J call TRBJ2-7; no clear D. The CDR3 has 12 amino acids. The V end lost 5 bases, the J end lost 9 bases, and 14 bases lay between the germline ends. Germline CDR1 and CDR2: MNHEY and SVGAGI. CDR3 DNA sequence: TGTGCCAGCAGTAAAGGAACTACCGTGCAGTACTTC. Amino acids: CASSKGTTVQYF.

In its sample, this clonotype was seen many times. This chain joins TRBV19 and TRBJ2-1; D unresolved. V lost 6 bases, J lost 0 bases, and 12 bases lay in between. Per the germline V gene, CDR1 is LNHDA and CDR2 is SQIVND (reference sequence). The CDR3 is 15 residues long. The CDR3 region is CASSPDKNSYNEQFF. In DNA, the CDR3 is TGTGCCAGTAGCCCTGACAAGAACTCCTACAATGAGCAGTTCTTC. Combining the CDR3 with reference TRBV19 and TRBJ2-1 gives the whole variable domain DGGITQSPKYLFRKEGQNVTLSCEQNLNHDAMYWYRQDPGQGLRLIYYSQIVNDFQKGDIAEGYSVSREKKESFPLTVTSAQKNPTAFYLCASSPDKNSYNEQFFGPGTRLTVL.

As for this clonotype: This could be a read error, since a much larger clone is one nucleotide away. This chain connects TRBV30 to TRBJ1-5; D gene unclear. The germline V gene has CDR1 GTSNPN and CDR2 SVGIG (reference sequence). The V end lost 0 bases, the J end lost 4 bases, and 10 bases lay between the germline ends. The CDR3 is 14 residues long. CDR3 sequence: CAWSVESGNQPQHF. In DNA form, the CDR3 reads TGTGCCTGGAGTGTAGAGTCGGGAAATCAGCCCCAGCATTTT.

In this sample, this clonotype turned up many times. V usage is TRBV5-1 and J usage is TRBJ2-7; D possibly corresponds to TRBD1 (5 bases). CDR3 size: 15 residues. The germline V and J ends were trimmed by 4 bases and 2 bases, with 16 bases remaining between them. Germline CDR1 reads SGHRS; CDR2 reads YFSETQ. The CDR3 here is CASSPGEPGTYEQYF. The CDR3 DNA sequence: TGCGCCAGCAGCCCGGGCGAGCCAGGGACCTACGAGCAGTACTTC. The full variable domain, its missing parts supplied by reference TRBV5-1 and TRBJ2-7, is KAGVTQTPRYLIKTRGQQVTLSCSPISGHRSVSWYQQTPGQGLQFLFEYFSETQRNKGNFPGRFSGRQFSNSRSEMNVSTLELGDSALYLCASSPGEPGTYEQYFGPGTRLTVT.

Concerning this clonotype: Relative to the germline gene, one junction end is altered; a read error may explain this. V is TRBV6-2 or TRBV6-3 and J is TRBJ2-5, with TRBD2 matching over 7 bases. The CDR3 extends over 17 amino acids. Per the germline V gene, CDR1 is MNHEY and CDR2 is SVGEGT. CDR3 DNA: TGTGCCAGTAGTTACCCAGGACTAGGCGGTGGCCAAGAGACCCAGTACTTC. It translates to CASSYPGLGGGQETQYF.

This clonotype was detected many times. The chain links TRBV7-2 to TRBJ2-7; D is perhaps TRBD2 (6 bases). Between the trimmed V and J ends, which lost 5 bases and 3 bases, there was a span of 17 bases. The length of the CDR3 is 15 residues. Per the germline V gene, CDR1 is SGHTA and CDR2 is FQGNSA. The CDR3: CASSPAPTSIYEQYF. For the CDR3, the DNA is TGTGCCAGCAGCCCTGCCCCGACTAGTATCTACGAGCAGTACTTC. Using reference TRBV7-2 and TRBJ2-7 for the parts outside the CDR3, the full variable domain is GAGVSQSPSNKVTEKGKDVELRCDPISGHTALYWYRQSLGQGLEFLIYFQGNSAPDKSGLPSDRFSAERTGGSVSTLTIQRTQQEDSAVYLCASSPAPTSIYEQYFGPGTRLTVT.

About this clonotype: This may be a read error, as it is one base from a much larger clone. The chain employs TRBV6-1 and TRBJ1-2; D gene ambiguous. CDR1 and CDR2 from the germline V gene are MNHNS and SASEGT. CDR3 length: 12 residues. This chain's CDR3 is CASSEGTIGYSF. CDR3 in DNA: TGTGCCAGCAGTGAGGGAACGATCGGCTACTCCTTC.

With regard to this clonotype: A much bigger clone sits one base away, suggesting this may be a read error. Without the conserved terminal phenylalanine or tryptophan, this CDR3 likely stems from a read error. The chain uses TRBV7-2 and TRBJ2-1; possibly TRBD1 for D (5 bases). V shed 1 base and J shed 7 bases, with 11 bases lying between them. The germline CDR1 and CDR2 sequences are SGHTA and FQGNSA. This CDR3 contains 14 residues. The CDR3 here is CASSLGGPQNEQFS. As DNA, the CDR3 is TGTGCCAGCAGCTTAGGGGGCCCCCAGAATGAGCAGTTCTCC.

This clonotype was found many times. This chain uses TRBV9 with TRBJ2-1, with D unresolved. Trimming left V 3 bases short and J 4 bases short, with 5 bases between. In germline, CDR1 is SGDLS, CDR2 YYNGEE. The CDR3 totals 12 residues. CDR3 DNA sequence: TGTGCCAGCAGCGCAGTATACAATGAGCAGTTCTTC. Amino acids: CASSAVYNEQFF.

This clonotype came up many times. The J gene is TRBJ2-7, the V gene TRBV19, with TRBD1 identical over 9 bases. The length of the CDR3 is 16 residues. Germline CDR1 is LNHDA and CDR2 is SQIVND (reference sequence). V shed 4 bases, J shed 2 bases, and the junction held 9 bases outside the gene matches. The CDR3 region has the DNA TGTGCCAGTAGTACTGGTGGCGGGACAGGGACCTACGAGCAGTACTTC. It translates to CASSTGGGTGTYEQYF.

The chain has TRBV30 and TRBJ2-4; unclear D gene. The ends were cut back, 5 bases at V and 6 bases at J, with 14 bases in the middle. This CDR3 is 13 amino acids long. Germline CDR1 is GTSNPN and CDR2 is SVGIG (reference sequence). The CDR3 sequence: CAWDTTALNIQYF. CDR3 in DNA: TGTGCCTGGGACACCACGGCCTTAAACATTCAGTACTTC.

The rearrangement joins TRBV2 to TRBJ1-5; 7 positions agree with TRBD1. There are 16 residues in the CDR3. Germline V gene data show CDR1 as SNHLY and CDR2 as FYNNEI. The ends lost 4 bases at V and 6 bases at J; junction bases unmatched: 12. CDR3 sequence: CASSARGDRAGQPQHF. The DNA of the CDR3 is TGTGCCAGCAGTGCTAGGGGAGACAGGGCAGGTCAGCCCCAGCATTTT.

This clonotype appeared many times. The V and J genes are TRBV7-9 and TRBJ2-3; the match to TRBD1 covers 10 bases. From germline, CDR1 is SEHNR and CDR2 FQNEAQ (reference sequence). V lost 5 bases to trimming and J lost 1 base; unmatched junction nucleotides: 6. The CDR3 is made up of 16 amino acids. In DNA form, the CDR3 reads TGTGCCAGCAGCCGACTGGACAGGGGGGGCACAGATACGCAGTATTTT. It encodes CASSRLDRGGTDTQYF.

At least ten counts were recorded for this clonotype. V and J are TRBV7-9 and TRBJ2-1, with TRBD1 as a possible D gene (7 bases). Trimming stripped 3 bases from V and 1 base from J, with 10 bases between. CDR3 length equals 15 residues. Germline CDR1 SEHNR, CDR2 FQNEAQ (reference sequence). CDR3 bases: TGTGCCAGCAGCTTGGCGGGACAGTCCTACAATGAGCAGTTCTTC. It specifies CASSLAGQSYNEQFF.

With regard to this clonotype: It may be a read error: a sequence one base away is much more abundant. The gene calls are TRBV6-6 and TRBJ2-7; TRBD2 is a possible D gene (6 bases). The CDR3 consists of 16 residues. With 5 bases removed from V and 0 bases from J, the gap between germline ends came to 17 bases. Germline V gives CDR1 MNHNY, CDR2 SVGAGI (reference sequence). This chain's CDR3 is CASSHGGVGSSYEQYF. The CDR3 DNA is TGTGCCAGCAGTCACGGAGGGGTTGGGAGCTCCTACGAGCAGTACTTC.